This T cell receptor beta chain was obtained from a study of CD4 and CD8 cells across lung adenocarcinoma regions. The V gene's germline CDR1 is MDHEN and CDR2 SYDVKM. This CDR3 region has 14 residues. The germline V and J ends were trimmed by 8 bases and 4 bases, with 17 bases remaining between them. Samples came from patients with localized non-small cell lung adenocarcinoma. This clonotype showed up many times. From the PCR reads, TCRdb called clonotypes with MiXCR, one entry per CDR3 protein. Here the sample spans 20,000 to 25,000 distinct CDR3 sequences, about 50% being singletons. This chain joins TRBV28 and TRBJ1-2; D gene uncertain. The sequencing sample was made of CD8+ T cells from the center of a lung tumor. This receptor was obtained from a female donor with lung adenocarcinoma. The CD4 and CD8 labels of this study may be unreliable. The CDR3: CASLSSVRLYGYTF. CDR3 nucleotide sequence: TGTGCCAGCCTCTCCTCCGTAAGGCTCTATGGCTACACCTTC.